These 28 T cell receptor beta chains originate from one sample sequenced in a study of T cell responses to AZD1222 COVID-19 vaccine. Generated by immunoSEQ multiplex PCR, the TCRdb table keeps only in-frame clones and is missing some. The data hold about 100,000 clones, with 80% to 95% observed a single time. Specimen: peripheral blood, collected on day 0 of AZD1222 vaccination. The receptors come from an adult in good health.

This clone has more than one count but fewer than ten. Other DNA sequences of this sample code for an identical CDR3. The rearrangement links TRBV19 to TRBJ1-5; 8 bases agree with TRBD1. The CDR3 runs 14 residues. Germline CDR1 LNHDA, CDR2 SQIVND (reference sequence). With V trimmed by 5 bases and J by 6 bases, 6 bases remained unmatched. CDR3 protein: CASSPGQGGQPQHF. The CDR3 DNA reads as TGTGCCAGTAGTCCTGGACAGGGTGGTCAGCCCCAGCATTTT.

The rearrangement uses TRBV20-1 and TRBJ2-7; 7 bases line up with TRBD2. Germline CDR1 reads DFQATT; CDR2 reads SNEGSKA (reference sequence). V lost 3 bases and J lost 3; bases outside the gene matches: 8. This CDR3 spans 14 amino acids. The CDR3 nucleotides read TGCAGTGCTAGTAGCGGGCGGGAAGGCTACGAGCAGTACTTC. Translated: CSASSGREGYEQYF.

V and J are TRBV30 and TRBJ1-3; D ambiguous. This CDR3 spans 13 amino acids. The V gene's germline CDR1 is GTSNPN and CDR2 SVGIG (reference sequence). The V gene lost 5 bases and the J gene lost 1 base, with 9 bases spanning the gap. Written as DNA, the CDR3 is TGTGCCTGGGGTCGAGAGTCTGGAAACACCATATATTTT. It specifies CAWGRESGNTIYF.

The rearrangement links TRBV9 to TRBJ2-5; 7 bases match TRBD2. J was trimmed by 5 bases and V by 4 bases; bases with no gene match: 8. Looked up from germline, CDR1 is SGDLS and CDR2 is YYNGEE. The CDR3 spans 14 residues. CDR3 bases: TGTGCCAGCAGCCCCCCGGGGGGTGGGGAGACCCAGTACTTC. Its protein product is CASSPPGGGETQYF.

The rearrangement links TRBV5-6 to TRBJ2-1, with D perhaps TRBD2 (5 bases). Trimming cost V 0 bases and J 8 bases, with 12 bases left between them. The CDR3 is 14 residues long. CDR1 is SGHDT and CDR2 is YYEEEE in the germline V gene. CDR3 protein: CASSLDRTQDEQFF. The CDR3 DNA sequence: TGTGCCAGCAGCTTGGATCGGACTCAGGATGAGCAGTTCTTC.

J is TRBJ2-6 and V is TRBV6-4; 7 nucleotides match TRBD1. J gave up 4 bases and V 4 bases, and 4 bases lay outside the gene matches. Germline-derived CDR1 and CDR2 are MRHNA and SNTAGT. CDR3 size: 15 residues. The CDR3 nucleotides read TGTGCCAGCAGTGCACAGGGGCCAGGGGCCAACGTCCTGACTTTC. This sequence encodes CASSAQGPGANVLTF.

The chain uses TRBV5-4 and TRBJ2-2, with a tentative D call TRBD2 (6 bases). V was trimmed by 3 bases and J by 1 base, leaving 13 bases between them. The CDR3 is made up of 16 amino acids. In germline, CDR1 is SGHNT, CDR2 YYREEE (reference sequence). CDR3 sequence: CASSSAGRRNTGELFF. The DNA of the CDR3 is TGTGCCAGCAGCTCCGCCGGGAGACGGAACACCGGGGAGCTGTTTTTT.

The chain joins TRBV2 to TRBJ1-1; a weak D match, TRBD1 (5 bases). Germline CDR1 and CDR2: SNHLY and FYNNEI. V was trimmed by 9 bases and J by 1 base, leaving 15 bases between them. CDR3 length: 14 amino acids. The chain's CDR3 is CASEARGRNTEAFF. CDR3 nucleotides: TGTGCCAGTGAGGCCCGGGGGAGGAACACTGAAGCTTTCTTT.

A word on this clone: This same CDR3 is encoded by further DNA sequences in the sample. This chain uses TRBV28 with TRBJ1-4; D perhaps matches TRBD1 (5 bases). V dropped 7 bases and J dropped 1 base, with 10 bases sitting between them. The length of the CDR3 is 14 residues. Germline CDR1 MDHEN, CDR2 SYDVKM. For the CDR3, the DNA is TGTGCCAGCACCCTCACAGGAACTAATGAAAAACTGTTTTTT. The encoded protein is CASTLTGTNEKLFF.

The chain recombines TRBV6-5 with TRBJ2-1, with 10 bases that match TRBD2. Germline V gives CDR1 MNHEY, CDR2 SVGAGI. V lost 6 bases and J lost 9; bases outside the gene matches: 5. This CDR3 is 13 amino acids long. CDR3 sequence reads: CASSLAGVGEQFF. The CDR3 bases are TGTGCCAGCAGCCTAGCGGGAGTAGGTGAGCAGTTCTTC.

The chain has TRBV5-1 and TRBJ2-2, with 9 bases matching TRBD1. The germline CDR1 and CDR2 sequences are SGHRS and YFSETQ. Unmatched junction bases numbered 11, after V lost 2 bases and J lost 9 bases. This CDR3 comprises 16 residues. CDR3 amino acids: CASSFAGGTGTWELFF. The CDR3 DNA follows: TGCGCCAGCAGCTTCGCTGGCGGGACAGGGACGTGGGAGCTGTTTTTT.

V and J are TRBV3-1 (or the pseudogene TRBV3-2) and TRBJ2-3, with 7 bases fitting TRBD2. The germline CDR1 and CDR2 sequences are LGHDT and YNNKEL (reference sequence). The CDR3 contains 16 residues. With 1 base clipped from V and 7 bases from J, the junction kept 11 bases outside the gene matches. Written as DNA, the CDR3 is TGTGCCAGCAGCCAAGGTACAAGCGGGATTAGGAATACGCAGTATTTT. This translates into CASSQGTSGIRNTQYF.

This chain connects TRBV19 to TRBJ2-1; perhaps TRBD1 as D (6 bases). This CDR3 is built from 15 residues. Germline V gene data show CDR1 as LNHDA and CDR2 as SQIVND (reference sequence). V lost 10 bases and J lost 4, with 20 bases in between. The DNA for the CDR3 is TGTGCCACCGCGACTGGGGACAACTATTACAATGAGCAGTTCTTC. Residues: CATATGDNYYNEQFF.

The chain combines TRBV15 with TRBJ1-1; D is uncertain. The germline V gene encodes CDR1 LNHNV and CDR2 YYDKDF (reference sequence). The CDR3 runs to 15 residues. Trimming shortened V by 5 bases and J by 0 bases, and 13 bases separated the two germline ends. The CDR3 reads CATSGSREVNTEAFF. As DNA, the CDR3 is TGTGCCACCAGCGGAAGCCGGGAGGTGAACACTGAAGCTTTCTTT.

This sequence joins TRBV11-2 and TRBJ2-1; 12 bases are shared with TRBD2. From germline, CDR1 is SGHAT and CDR2 FQNNGV. With 1 base clipped from V and 8 bases from J, the junction kept 9 bases outside the gene matches. This CDR3 is 17 amino acids long. CDR3 bases: TGTGCCAGCAGCTTAGCACGGCGACTAGCGGGAGAAGATGAGCAGTTCTTC. Protein product: CASSLARRLAGEDEQFF.

The V call is TRBV28, the J call TRBJ2-5; D perhaps matches TRBD2 (5 bases). The CDR3 sequence is 13 residues long. Germline V gene sequence: CDR1 MDHEN, CDR2 SYDVKM. Between the trimmed V and J ends, which lost 5 bases and 4 bases, there was a span of 11 bases. The CDR3 DNA reads TGTGCCAGCAGTGGTAGCGCTCGAGAGACCCAGTACTTC. Residues: CASSGSARETQYF.

The rearrangement joins TRBV7-9 to TRBJ1-2, with D unclear. Trimming shortened V by 5 bases and J by 3 bases, and 22 bases separated the two germline ends. Germline CDR1 SEHNR, CDR2 FQNEAQ (reference sequence). This CDR3 region has 17 residues. CDR3 nucleotide sequence: TGTGCCAGCAGCCCCAAACCTCCTCCCAAGATGGACTATGGCTACACCTTC. Translating it yields CASSPKPPPKMDYGYTF.

The rearrangement links TRBV4-2 to TRBJ2-3; 9 positions agree with TRBD2. CDR3 size: 16 residues. V shed 4 bases, J shed 5 bases, and the junction held 10 bases outside the gene matches. Germline V gene lookup returns CDR1 LGHNA and CDR2 YNFKEQ. The CDR3, as DNA: TGTGCCAGCAGCCCTTTAGCGGGAGCGGGAAGAGATACGCAGTATTTT. Amino acid sequence: CASSPLAGAGRDTQYF.

The chain recombines TRBV19 with TRBJ2-4; D tentatively reads TRBD1 or TRBD2 (5 bases each). V was clipped by 6 bases and J by 13 bases, with 13 bases between them. The CDR3 runs 11 residues. In germline, CDR1 is LNHDA, CDR2 SQIVND (reference sequence). The CDR3: CASRSPGRQYF. CDR3 nucleotide sequence: TGTGCCAGTAGGTCGCCGGGACGCCAGTACTTC.

The chain employs TRBV9 and TRBJ1-6, with a possible D match to TRBD1 (5 bases). The germline V gene has CDR1 SGDLS and CDR2 YYNGEE. CDR3 length: 16 amino acids. V was trimmed by 0 bases and J by 8 bases, leaving 15 bases between them. The CDR3 spells CASSVEARGDDSPLHF. The DNA for the CDR3 is TGTGCCAGCAGCGTAGAAGCCCGGGGGGATGATTCACCCCTCCACTTT.

This rearrangement joins TRBV6-5 to TRBJ1-1; D gene unclear. Germline V lookup: CDR1 MNHEY, CDR2 SVGAGI. V lost 7 bases to trimming and J lost 4 bases, with 13 bases between them. CDR3 length: 13 amino acids. CDR3 coding DNA: TGTGCCAGCACTTTACTAGACGGCACTGAAGCTTTCTTT. It specifies CASTLLDGTEAFF.

The chain combines TRBV12-3 or TRBV12-4 with TRBJ2-2, with D unclear. This CDR3 spans 13 amino acids. Trimming left V 4 bases short and J 7 bases short, with 10 bases between. CDR3: CASSSASHGELFF. The CDR3 bases are TGTGCCAGCAGTTCGGCTAGTCACGGGGAGCTGTTTTTT.

The V gene is TRBV5-1, the J gene TRBJ2-5; no clear D. CDR3 length: 16 amino acids. V was pared by 0 bases and J by 5 bases, with 17 bases between. CDR1 SGHRS and CDR2 YFSETQ come from the germline V gene. CDR3 DNA sequence: TGCGCCAGCAGCTTGGCCTACAGCGCCGAGTGGGAGACCCAGTACTTC. Translating gives CASSLAYSAEWETQYF. The full variable domain, rest sourced from reference TRBV5-1 and TRBJ2-5, is KAGVTQTPRYLIKTRGQQVTLSCSPISGHRSVSWYQQTPGQGLQFLFEYFSETQRNKGNFPGRFSGRQFSNSRSEMNVSTLELGDSALYLCASSLAYSAEWETQYFGPGTRLLVL.

The rearrangement joins TRBV20-1 to TRBJ2-1; D unresolved. The CDR3 sequence is 15 residues long. V lost 3 bases to trimming and J lost 3 bases, with 15 bases between them. CDR1 is DFQATT, CDR2 SNEGSKA, per germline (reference sequence). CDR3 nucleotide sequence: TGCAGTGCTAGTTTACCGGGTCTTGACTACAATGAGCAGTTCTTC. This encodes CSASLPGLDYNEQFF.

The V and J genes are TRBV9 and TRBJ2-2; perhaps TRBD2 as D (5 bases). Deletions cut 1 base from V and 7 bases from J, with 20 bases between. This CDR3 comprises 17 residues. Per germline, CDR1 SGDLS and CDR2 YYNGEE. The CDR3 sequence is CASSVYGGPGIDGELFF. For the CDR3, the DNA is TGTGCCAGCAGCGTATATGGCGGGCCCGGAATCGACGGGGAGCTGTTTTTT. The variable domain in full, completed from reference TRBV9 and TRBJ2-2, reads DSGVTQTPKHLITATGQRVTLRCSPRSGDLSVYWYQQSLDQGLQFLIQYYNGEERAKGNILERFSAQQFPDLHSELNLSSLELGDSALYFCASSVYGGPGIDGELFFGEGSRLTVL.

The V call is TRBV19, the J call TRBJ1-5; 10 nucleotides align to TRBD1. The CDR3 totals 15 residues. Germline-derived CDR1 and CDR2 are LNHDA and SQIVND (reference sequence). Trimming cost V 5 bases and J 7 bases; bases outside gene matches: 8. CDR3 in amino acids: CASSPGTGEGQPQHF. CDR3 bases: TGTGCCAGTAGTCCGGGGACAGGGGAGGGGCAGCCCCAGCATTTT.

The rearrangement uses TRBV5-1 and TRBJ2-7; perhaps D is TRBD1 or TRBD2 (5 bases each). The germline V gene has CDR1 SGHRS and CDR2 YFSETQ. This CDR3 spans 14 amino acids. The V and J ends lost 1 base and 7 bases respectively, with 15 bases between them. The CDR3 nucleotides read TGCGCCAGCAGCTTGCAGGGACCGTTGGAGGAGCAGTACTTC. Protein product: CASSLQGPLEEQYF.

The V and J genes are TRBV2 and TRBJ2-2, with 10 bases matching TRBD1. The CDR3 runs 14 residues. Per germline, CDR1 SNHLY and CDR2 FYNNEI. V lost 7 bases to trimming and J lost 5 bases; unmatched junction nucleotides: 4. The CDR3 nucleotides read TGTGCCAGCACGGGACAGGGGAGGACCGGGGAGCTGTTTTTT. It specifies CASTGQGRTGELFF.